This paragraph covers one T cell receptor beta chain sequence. The data were obtained in a study of CD8+ T cells in alopecia areata. Germline values: CDR1 SQVTM, CDR2 ANQGSEA. This CDR3 is built from 12 residues. Trimming removed 7 bases from V and 0 bases from J, with 10 bases in between. Isolated RNA was reverse transcribed into cDNA used as the sequencing template. Generated by immunoSEQ multiplex PCR, the TCRdb table keeps only in-frame clones and is missing some. This table holds around 250,000 clones, roughly two thirds found once. Specimen: CD4+ T cells sorted from blood, collected at week 0. This chain connects TRBV29-1 to TRBJ2-7; the D is unclear. The TCR comes from a human donor with alopecia areata. The CDR3 sequence is CSASPSSYEQYF. As DNA, the CDR3 is TGCAGCGCCTCCCCCAGCTCCTACGAGCAGTACTTC.